This passage covers 32 T cell receptor beta chains from one sample sequenced in a study of shared clonotypes between healthy human individuals. This table comes from immunoSEQ multiplex PCR, and its TCRdb copy is limited to in-frame clones, with some not included. This sample yields millions of clones, of which approximately 93% are seen a single time; under 0.45% belongs to the top ten. The sample taken for sequencing was naive CD4+ T cells from PBMCs. Regarding subset: CD45RA+ positively selected. These receptors came from a man aged 18 to 30 in good health. Some clones in this sample may be carry-over from other donors' samples.

The gene calls are TRBV15 and TRBJ2-3; no clear D. Trimming pared 1 base from V and 0 bases from J, leaving 5 bases between. The germline CDR1 and CDR2 sequences are LNHNV and YYDKDF (reference sequence). The CDR3 length is 14 residues. CDR3 DNA: TGTGCCACCAGCAGAGTGGGAAGCACAGATACGCAGTATTTT. Translation gives CATSRVGSTDTQYF.

This chain connects TRBV7-2 to TRBJ2-2; no clear D. The V end lost 5 bases, the J end lost 0 bases, and 10 bases lay between the germline ends. This CDR3 region has 15 residues. Germline lookup yields CDR1 SGHTA and CDR2 FQGNSA. The CDR3 is CASSPMAANTGELFF. Here the CDR3 DNA reads TGTGCCAGCAGCCCTATGGCGGCGAACACCGGGGAGCTGTTTTTT.

For this clone: Other DNA sequences in the sample encode the same CDR3. The genes are TRBV5-4 and TRBJ1-1; no reliable D call. The CDR3 loop spans 13 amino acids. Germline values: CDR1 SGHNT, CDR2 YYREEE (reference sequence). Trimming left V 3 bases short and J 1 base short, with 7 bases between. CDR3 sequence reads: CASSYDRNTEAFF. As DNA, the CDR3 is TGTGCCAGCAGCTACGATAGGAACACTGAAGCTTTCTTT.

Only one count was recorded for this clone. The chain carries TRBV6-5 and TRBJ1-2, with 12 bases fitting TRBD1. J lost 2 bases, V lost 4 bases, and 2 bases had no gene match. Looked up from germline, CDR1 is MNHEY and CDR2 is SVGAGI. CDR3 length equals 15 residues. Here the CDR3 DNA reads TGTGCCAGCAGTTCCGGGACAGGGGGCAACTATGGCTACACCTTC. It encodes CASSSGTGGNYGYTF.

This clone was picked up a small number of times. Other DNA sequences of this sample code for an identical CDR3. The genes are TRBV2 and TRBJ2-2; TRBD1 agrees at 9 bases. Trimming at V came to 4 bases and at J to 3 bases, leaving 0 bases not matched to a gene. Germline CDR1 is SNHLY and CDR2 is FYNNEI. This CDR3 contains 14 residues. The CDR3 region is CASSGTGDTGELFF. CDR3 sequence (DNA): TGTGCCAGCAGTGGGACAGGGGACACCGGGGAGCTGTTTTTT.

J is TRBJ1-2 and V is TRBV4-3, with 8 bases fitting TRBD1. CDR3 size: 15 residues. CDR1 and CDR2 (germline): LGHNA, YSLEER. V shed 4 bases, J shed 3 bases, and the junction held 7 bases outside the gene matches. This CDR3 reads CASSPEGGQDYGYTF. The CDR3 nucleotides read TGCGCCAGCAGCCCCGAGGGGGGACAGGACTATGGCTACACCTTC.

The J gene is TRBJ2-7, the V gene TRBV18, with D perhaps matching TRBD1 (6 bases). Germline V lookup: CDR1 KGHSH, CDR2 LQKENI. There are 15 residues in the CDR3. V lost 2 bases, J lost 3 bases, and 14 bases lay in between. The CDR3 region is CASSPVTQGNYEQYF. CDR3 nucleotides: TGTGCCAGCTCACCAGTGACACAGGGCAACTACGAGCAGTACTTC. Full variable domain (missing parts from reference TRBV18 and TRBJ2-7): NAGVMQNPRHLVRRRGQEARLRCSPMKGHSHVYWYRQLPEEGLKFMVYLQKENIIDESGMPKERFSAEFPKEGPSILRIQQVVRGDSAAYFCASSPVTQGNYEQYFGPGTRLTVT.

The genes are TRBV7-9 and TRBJ1-3; D is unresolved. The V end lost 6 bases, the J end lost 2 bases, and 11 bases lay between the germline ends. Germline V gene data show CDR1 as SEHNR and CDR2 as FQNEAQ (reference sequence). The CDR3 is 14 residues long. CDR3 in amino acids: CASSRPPTGNTIYF. The CDR3, as DNA: TGTGCCAGCAGTCGGCCGCCTACTGGAAACACCATATATTTT.

The V gene is TRBV13, the J gene TRBJ2-2; TRBD2 agrees at 11 bases. J lost 7 bases, V lost 11 bases, and 6 bases had no gene match. The CDR3 contains 13 residues. Germline assignment: CDR1 PRHDT and CDR2 FYEKMQ (reference sequence). This CDR3 is CAVSGRAGGELFF. In DNA, the CDR3 is TGTGCCGTTAGCGGGAGGGCCGGCGGGGAGCTGTTTTTT.

As to this clone: Additional DNA sequences in this sample encode the identical CDR3. The chain recombines TRBV28 with TRBJ1-2; D is uncertain. V lost 6 bases and J lost 6, with 8 bases in between. Looked up from germline, CDR1 is MDHEN and CDR2 is SYDVKM. The CDR3 is 11 residues long. The CDR3 spells CASSRRDGYTF. CDR3 DNA sequence: TGTGCCAGCAGCCGGCGCGATGGCTACACCTTC.

This sequence joins TRBV20-1 and TRBJ1-5, with 7 bases that match TRBD1. Germline CDR1 is DFQATT and CDR2 is SNEGSKA (reference sequence). The CDR3 length is 11 residues. CDR3: CRSNRGEPQHF. The CDR3 region has the DNA TGCAGGAGTAACAGGGGAGAGCCCCAGCATTTT.

CDR3 sequence (DNA): TGCGCCAGCAGCTTGGGTAGCGGGAGGAACCAAGAGACCCAGTACTTC. Its protein is CASSLGSGRNQETQYF. The chain combines TRBV5-1 with TRBJ2-5; 10 positions agree with TRBD2. V shed 0 bases, J shed 0 bases, and the junction held 2 bases outside the gene matches. Germline V gives CDR1 SGHRS, CDR2 YFSETQ. The CDR3 totals 16 residues.

V and J are TRBV5-1 and TRBJ2-2, with 9 positions matching TRBD2. The CDR3 is made up of 17 amino acids. Germline V gives CDR1 SGHRS, CDR2 YFSETQ. V shed 7 bases, J shed 3 bases, and the junction held 13 bases outside the gene matches. For the CDR3, the DNA is TGCGCCAGCTTCCTAGCGGGAACATTGGGGGACACCGGGGAGCTGTTTTTT. This sequence encodes CASFLAGTLGDTGELFF.

J is TRBJ2-7 and V is TRBV9; 7 bases map to TRBD1. The V gene's germline CDR1 is SGDLS and CDR2 YYNGEE. This CDR3 has 14 amino acids. After removal of 0 bases from V and 6 bases from J, the junction contained 6 bases not matched to a gene. The DNA for the CDR3 is TGTGCCAGCAGCGTAGCCCCAGACAGGGTCGAGCAGTACTTC. This sequence encodes CASSVAPDRVEQYF.

This clone was recorded only once. The chain employs TRBV30 and TRBJ2-3, with D possibly being TRBD1 (6 bases). Looked up from germline, CDR1 is GTSNPN and CDR2 is SVGIG (reference sequence). The CDR3 sequence is 14 residues long. Deletions cut 0 bases from V and 6 bases from J, with 13 bases between. The CDR3 DNA follows: TGTGCCTGGAGTGTTCTCCTAACAGGGGATACGCAGTATTTT. This codes for CAWSVLLTGDTQYF.

The chain recombines TRBV11-2 with TRBJ2-1; D gene unclear. This CDR3 spans 14 amino acids. The V end was cut by 5 bases, the J end by 6 bases, with 14 bases between. The germline V gene has CDR1 SGHAT and CDR2 FQNNGV. The CDR3 sequence is CASSPRSGSNEQFF. CDR3 sequence (DNA): TGTGCCAGCAGCCCCCGGTCGGGTTCCAATGAGCAGTTCTTC.

This clone was counted once. V is TRBV9 and J is TRBJ2-7; weak D call: TRBD2 (6 bases). V was clipped by 4 bases and J by 1 base, with 12 bases between them. This CDR3 has 14 residues. The V gene's germline CDR1 is SGDLS and CDR2 YYNGEE. The CDR3: CASSPWRESYEQYF. CDR3 bases: TGTGCCAGCAGCCCTTGGAGGGAATCCTACGAGCAGTACTTC.

The V and J genes are TRBV28 and TRBJ2-1; 8 nucleotides agree with TRBD2. V shed 3 bases, J shed 6 bases, and the junction held 7 bases outside the gene matches. CDR1 is MDHEN, CDR2 SYDVKM, per germline. The CDR3 spans 15 residues. CDR3 nucleotides: TGTGCCAGCAGTTTCACTAGCGGAGGGGGCAATGAGCAGTTCTTC. As protein: CASSFTSGGGNEQFF. The entire variable domain, with the rest obtained from reference TRBV28 and TRBJ2-1, is as follows: DVKVTQSSRYLVKRTGEKVFLECVQDMDHENMFWYRQDPGLGLRLIYFSYDVKMKEKGDIPEGYSVSREKKERFSLILESASTNQTSMYLCASSFTSGGGNEQFFGPGTRLTVL.

The chain is built from TRBV28 and TRBJ1-1; weak D call: TRBD1 (5 bases). CDR3 length: 14 amino acids. Germline assignment: CDR1 MDHEN and CDR2 SYDVKM. The V end was cut by 6 bases, the J end by 2 bases, with 13 bases between. CDR3: CASRGAGTNTEAFF. The CDR3 nucleotides are TGTGCCAGCAGGGGCGCAGGGACCAACACTGAAGCTTTCTTT. The variable domain in full, with the rest retrieved from reference TRBV28 and TRBJ1-1, is DVKVTQSSRYLVKRTGEKVFLECVQDMDHENMFWYRQDPGLGLRLIYFSYDVKMKEKGDIPEGYSVSREKKERFSLILESASTNQTSMYLCASRGAGTNTEAFFGQGTRLTVV.

The genes are TRBV5-5 and TRBJ2-2; TRBD1 agrees at 10 bases. Per germline, CDR1 SGHKS and CDR2 YYEKEE (reference sequence). The trim removed 4 bases at V and 7 bases at J, leaving 7 bases unmatched. This CDR3 is 15 amino acids long. This chain's CDR3 is CASSPRDRGHGELFF. In DNA form, the CDR3 reads TGTGCCAGCAGCCCACGGGACAGGGGCCACGGGGAGCTGTTTTTT.

The V and J genes are TRBV15 and TRBJ2-3; maybe TRBD2 (5 bases). The CDR3 consists of 16 residues. Germline V gene data show CDR1 as LNHNV and CDR2 as YYDKDF (reference sequence). V lost 3 bases to trimming and J lost 4 bases, with 17 bases between them. The CDR3 DNA reads TGTGCCACCAGCAGGGTTCTAATCGCGGGTGCAGATACGCAGTATTTT. Translated: CATSRVLIAGADTQYF.

The chain carries TRBV11-2 and TRBJ2-3, with D perhaps TRBD2 (5 bases). CDR3 length: 15 amino acids. V lost 6 bases, J lost 3 bases, and 16 bases lay in between. The germline V gene has CDR1 SGHAT and CDR2 FQNNGV. CDR3 protein: CASRFQPRRTDTQYF. Written as DNA, the CDR3 is TGTGCCAGCAGGTTTCAGCCCAGGAGGACAGATACGCAGTATTTT.

This sequence joins TRBV11-2 and TRBJ2-3, with TRBD2 identical over 11 bases. Trimming cost V 8 bases and J 5 bases; bases outside gene matches: 6. This CDR3 is built from 14 residues. Germline-derived CDR1 and CDR2 are SGHAT and FQNNGV. The CDR3 here is CASGPGLAVDTQYF. CDR3 coding DNA: TGTGCCAGCGGACCGGGACTAGCGGTAGATACGCAGTATTTT.

This clone appeared once. The V call is TRBV11-2, the J call TRBJ1-5; no firm D call. Germline CDR1 is SGHAT and CDR2 is FQNNGV. V lost 1 base to trimming and J lost 2 bases, with 12 bases between them. This CDR3 has 16 amino acids. CDR3 coding DNA: TGTGCCAGCAGCTTAGGGGCCCCTGACGGCAATCAGCCCCAGCATTTT. Its protein is CASSLGAPDGNQPQHF.

The chain employs TRBV6-1 and TRBJ2-3; D call uncertain. The CDR3 has 13 residues. Germline CDR1 is MNHNS and CDR2 is SASEGT. The V end was cut by 2 bases, the J end by 4 bases, with 7 bases between. CDR3 sequence: CASSELGADTQYF. CDR3 nucleotides: TGTGCCAGCAGTGAACTTGGGGCAGATACGCAGTATTTT.

V and J are TRBV6-1 and TRBJ2-5, with TRBD1 matching 7 bases. CDR3 length equals 14 residues. Germline lookup yields CDR1 MNHNS and CDR2 SASEGT. V lost 4 bases and J lost 4; bases outside the gene matches: 6. The CDR3 is CASSGVNRGETQYF. The CDR3 nucleotides are TGTGCCAGCAGTGGGGTGAACAGGGGAGAGACCCAGTACTTC.

V and J are TRBV4-2 and TRBJ2-3, with no clear D. The CDR3 is made up of 16 amino acids. The V gene's germline CDR1 is LGHNA and CDR2 YNFKEQ. V lost 6 bases and J 0 bases, leaving 16 bases between the germline ends. The CDR3, as DNA: TGTGCCAGCAGTCGAATTGCCAGCCCTAGCACAGATACGCAGTATTTT. It is translated as CASSRIASPSTDTQYF.

The rearrangement uses TRBV27 and TRBJ2-2; TRBD2 agrees at 8 bases. The V gene's germline CDR1 is MNHEY and CDR2 SMNVEV (reference sequence). V lost 8 bases, J lost 0 bases, and 11 bases stayed unmatched. CDR3 length: 17 residues. The CDR3 sequence is CASLGLAGMSNTGELFF. The CDR3 coding sequence is TGTGCCAGCCTCGGGCTAGCGGGCATGTCGAACACCGGGGAGCTGTTTTTT.

The rearrangement uses TRBV11-1 and TRBJ1-3; tentatively, D is TRBD1 (5 bases). The V end was cut by 4 bases, the J end by 2 bases, with 9 bases between. The germline CDR1 and CDR2 sequences are SGHAT and FQDESV (reference sequence). The CDR3 sequence is 14 residues long. CDR3 DNA: TGTGCCAGCAGCTCCAGGGATCCTGGAAACACCATATATTTT. Translation: CASSSRDPGNTIYF.

V gene TRBV9 combines with J gene TRBJ1-5; TRBD1 aligns across 9 bases. Germline CDR1 and CDR2: SGDLS and YYNGEE. This CDR3 contains 14 residues. V lost 8 bases to trimming and J lost 3 bases; unmatched junction nucleotides: 6. This CDR3 is CARTQGATNQPQHF. CDR3 nucleotide sequence: TGTGCCAGGACACAGGGGGCGACCAATCAGCCCCAGCATTTT.

In DNA, the CDR3 is TGTGCCAGCAGCGTTGGGCCTCGGAGTTCGGGACACACAACTAATGAAAAACTGTTTTTT. Translating it yields CASSVGPRSSGHTTNEKLFF. The chain couples TRBV9 to TRBJ1-4, with D tentatively TRBD1 (6 bases). V was clipped by 2 bases and J by 0 bases, with 23 bases between them. The CDR3 runs 20 residues. Germline CDR1 SGDLS, CDR2 YYNGEE. Together with reference TRBV9 and TRBJ1-4, the CDR3 gives the full variable domain: DSGVTQTPKHLITATGQRVTLRCSPRSGDLSVYWYQQSLDQGLQFLIQYYNGEERAKGNILERFSAQQFPDLHSELNLSSLELGDSALYFCASSVGPRSSGHTTNEKLFFGSGTQLSVL.

This sequence joins TRBV5-1 and TRBJ2-1; maybe TRBD2 (6 bases). Germline lookup yields CDR1 SGHRS and CDR2 YFSETQ. V lost 2 bases, J lost 0 bases, and 12 bases lay in between. The CDR3 covers 16 residues. CDR3 sequence (DNA): TGCGCCAGCAGCTTAGATAGCGGCCACTCCTACAATGAGCAGTTCTTC. It is translated as CASSLDSGHSYNEQFF.